This record concerns one T cell receptor (beta chain) sequence. This entry belongs to a study of blood T cell repertoires in COVID-19. Clones were sequenced by immunoSEQ multiplex PCR, and TCRdb holds only the in-frame ones, with some missing. The repertoire holds roughly 30,000 clones, roughly 90% seen once, with about 6% in the top ten. The source is a human donor in a cohort sampled during active COVID-19. Sample: peripheral blood.

CDR3 in DNA: TGCGCCAGCAGCCAAGATTCAGGCGCAAACTATGGCTACACCTTC. Its protein is CASSQDSGANYGYTF. The chain is built from TRBV4-3 and TRBJ1-2; D remains unclear. Looked up from germline, CDR1 is LGHNA and CDR2 is YSLEER. CDR3 length: 15 amino acids. The ends were cut back, 0 bases at V and 2 bases at J, with 10 bases in the middle.